The 14 T cell receptor beta chains below come from one sample, sequenced in a study of blood T cell repertoires in COVID-19. Assay: immunoSEQ multiplex PCR; the TCRdb copy retains only in-frame clones and omits some. The sample lists about 78,000 clones; approximately 92% were seen once. Sequenced: peripheral blood. These TCRs come from a woman older than 75 with acute or convalescent COVID-19.

The sample holds a few counts of this clone. The chain recombines TRBV10-3 with TRBJ1-6; TRBD1 might be the D (5 bases). CDR3 length equals 14 residues. Germline CDR1 is ENHRY and CDR2 is SYGVKD. V lost 7 bases and J lost 7, with 14 bases in between. The DNA for the CDR3 is TGTGCCATCACTCAGGGCCTTGGAAATTCACCCCTCCACTTT. Encoded protein: CAITQGLGNSPLHF.

The genes are TRBV20-1 and TRBJ2-3; D is unclear. The CDR3 has 11 residues. V lost 6 bases and J lost 4, with 8 bases in between. Per the germline V gene, CDR1 is DFQATT and CDR2 is SNEGSKA (reference sequence). CDR3 loop: CSAAGSDTQYF. The DNA for the CDR3 is TGCAGTGCCGCCGGTTCAGATACGCAGTATTTT.

The chain combines TRBV3-1 (or the pseudogene TRBV3-2) with TRBJ1-6; D call uncertain. V was cut by 1 base and J by 7 bases, with 5 bases left in between. The CDR3 loop spans 13 amino acids. The germline V gene encodes CDR1 LGHDT and CDR2 YNNKEL (reference sequence). For the CDR3, the DNA is TGTGCCAGCAGCCAAGCGGGGAATTCACCCCTCCACTTT. Its translation is CASSQAGNSPLHF.

The chain carries TRBV4-2 and TRBJ2-7; tentative D call: TRBD2 (7 bases). This CDR3 comprises 16 residues. Trimming stripped 4 bases from V and 2 bases from J, with 18 bases between. Germline loops: CDR1 LGHNA, CDR2 YNFKEQ. The CDR3 loop is CASSPVGGGGTYEQYF. The CDR3 DNA reads as TGTGCCAGCAGCCCCGTGGGGGGCGGGGGCACCTACGAGCAGTACTTC.

This chain links TRBV20-1 with TRBJ2-3; D possibly corresponds to TRBD2 (6 bases). The CDR3 is made up of 14 amino acids. Trimming shortened V by 3 bases and J by 1 base, and 11 bases separated the two germline ends. Germline lookup yields CDR1 DFQATT and CDR2 SNEGSKA (reference sequence). In DNA form, the CDR3 reads TGCAGTGCTAGTTACGGGAGTGGCACAGATACGCAGTATTTT. Translation gives CSASYGSGTDTQYF.

The V gene is TRBV4-1, the J gene TRBJ2-4; a weak D match, TRBD1 (5 bases). The V end lost 0 bases, the J end lost 1 base, and 19 bases lay between the germline ends. The CDR3 extends over 19 amino acids. CDR1 and CDR2 from the germline V gene are MGHRA and YSYEKL. This CDR3 is CASSQDPQGFYGAKNIQYF. CDR3 nucleotides: TGCGCCAGCAGCCAAGATCCGCAGGGTTTTTATGGGGCCAAAAACATTCAGTACTTC.

V and J are TRBV11-2 and TRBJ1-4, with D possibly TRBD1 on 5 matching bases. The CDR3 totals 15 residues. Germline loops: CDR1 SGHAT, CDR2 FQNNGV. V lost 5 bases and J lost 10, with 20 bases in between. The CDR3 sequence: CASSILGGGLGKLFF. CDR3 sequence (DNA): TGTGCCAGCAGCATTCTCGGGGGGGGTCTTGGAAAACTGTTTTTT.

A few counts support this clone. The V gene is TRBV3-1 (or the pseudogene TRBV3-2), the J gene TRBJ2-7; 10 bases fit TRBD2. This CDR3 contains 15 residues. Germline trimming cut 4 bases from V and 2 bases from J; bases unmatched to any gene: 5. The germline gives CDR1 LGHDT, CDR2 YNNKEL (reference sequence). CDR3 region: CASSRGLARAYEQYF. The CDR3 DNA follows: TGTGCCAGCAGCCGGGGACTAGCGAGGGCCTACGAGCAGTACTTC.

The chain is built from TRBV6-5 and TRBJ2-5, with TRBD2 matching over 8 bases. V lost 8 bases and J lost 5; bases outside the gene matches: 13. The CDR3 extends over 15 amino acids. The germline V gene has CDR1 MNHEY and CDR2 SVGAGI. CDR3 bases: TGTGCCAGCTCCGCATCCAGCGGGGGAGGGGAGACCCAGTACTTC. Amino acid sequence: CASSASSGGGETQYF.

The CDR3 loop reads CASSYGLGADTQYF. The CDR3 region has the DNA TGTGCCAGCAGTTACGGGCTAGGGGCAGATACGCAGTATTTT. V is TRBV6-2 or TRBV6-3 and J is TRBJ2-3; D is perhaps TRBD1 (5 bases). Looked up from germline, CDR1 is MNHEY and CDR2 is SVGEGT. V was trimmed by 2 bases and J by 4 bases, leaving 10 bases between them. The CDR3 loop spans 14 amino acids.

This clone was recorded a few times. The V call is TRBV7-3, the J call TRBJ2-7; 10 positions match TRBD2. Germline CDR1 reads SGHTA; CDR2 reads FQGTGA. The V gene end was trimmed by 2 bases and the J gene end by 4 bases; junction bases not matched to a gene: 5. The CDR3 consists of 15 residues. In nucleotides, the CDR3 is TGTGCCAGCAGCTTAGCGGCTAGCGGGAGATACGAGCAGTACTTC. Encoded protein: CASSLAASGRYEQYF. Full variable domain (remainder filled in from reference TRBV7-3 and TRBJ2-7): GAGVSQTPSNKVTEKGKYVELRCDPISGHTALYWYRQSLGQGPEFLIYFQGTGAADDSGLPNDRFFAVRPEGSVSTLKIQRTERGDSAVYLCASSLAASGRYEQYFGPGTRLTVT.

This chain connects TRBV11-3 to TRBJ1-2; D is undetermined. The germline V and J ends were trimmed by 2 bases and 2 bases, with 18 bases remaining between them. This CDR3 spans 17 amino acids. Germline values: CDR1 SGHNT, CDR2 YENEEA. CDR3 sequence reads: CASSLSDGVLANYGYTF. The CDR3, as DNA: TGTGCCAGCAGCTTATCGGACGGGGTGTTAGCAAACTATGGCTACACCTTC.

This chain connects TRBV5-4 to TRBJ2-7, with TRBD1 identical over 8 bases. The CDR3 has 18 amino acids. CDR1 and CDR2 from the germline V gene are SGHNT and YYREEE (reference sequence). Unmatched junction bases numbered 19, after V lost 3 bases and J lost 5 bases. The CDR3 spells CASSSAPGQAFSRHEQYF. In DNA, the CDR3 is TGTGCCAGCAGCTCAGCTCCGGGACAGGCCTTTAGCCGCCACGAGCAGTACTTC.

The CDR3 DNA reads as TGTGCCAGCAGCTCAGGGGCGGCAGGGGGCAACTATGGCTACACCTTC. Encoded protein: CASSSGAAGGNYGYTF. The gene calls are TRBV7-8 and TRBJ1-2; 8 bases are shared with TRBD1. The germline V gene encodes CDR1 SGHVS and CDR2 FQNEAQ. V shed 4 bases, J shed 2 bases, and the junction held 9 bases outside the gene matches. The CDR3 length is 16 residues. Combining the CDR3 with reference TRBV7-8 and TRBJ1-2 gives the whole variable domain GAGVSQSPRYKVAKRGQDVALRCDPISGHVSLFWYQQALGQGPEFLTYFQNEAQLDKSGLPSDRFFAERPEGSVSTLKIQRTQQEDSAVYLCASSSGAAGGNYGYTFGSGTRLTVV.